This T cell receptor beta chain is from a study of shared clonotypes between healthy human individuals. General study results and limits: Unshared clonotypes carried lower generation probabilities than those common to all four donors. On the whole, naive subsets had larger estimated richness than memory subsets had.

In germline, CDR1 is LGHNA, CDR2 YNFKEQ. The CDR3 covers 16 residues. Trimming cost V 2 bases and J 2 bases, with 13 bases left between them. Measured with immunoSEQ multiplex PCR; TCRdb has only the in-frame clones, and not every one. The sample yields over a million clones, around three quarters seen once. Every donor, a Caucasian adult, lived in Nashville, Tennessee. A remark on this clone: Its target is unknown.

The material sequenced was memory CD4+ T cells from PBMCs. Stated subset: CD45RA-negative fraction. V usage is TRBV4-2 and J usage is TRBJ1-5; TRBD1 is a possible D gene (6 bases). The sequence came from a man younger than 35 in good health. Some clones in this sample may be carry-over from other donors' samples. The CDR3 nucleotides read TGTGCCAGCAGCCAAAGCAGGGGAATAGGCAATCAGCCCCAGCATTTT. The encoded protein is CASSQSRGIGNQPQHF.